This T cell receptor (beta chain) is from a study of PD-1 blockade in classical Hodgkin lymphoma. At the level of the study: Patients were treated with nivolumab at 3 mg/kg, and this was given intravenously every 2 weeks. Findings and limits, study-wide: Compared with healthy donors, newly diagnosed patients reportedly showed lower baseline TCR diversity. Complete responders' baseline diversity resembled that of newly diagnosed patients. Possible causes of repertoire differences, disease activity or prior therapy, remain undefined.

Generated by immunoSEQ multiplex PCR, the TCRdb table keeps only in-frame clones and is missing some. The profile shows roughly 60,000 clones, more than 80% of them singletons. Noted time point: cycle 4 day 1 (C4D1), after more than five weeks of nivolumab. Relapse was seen in all patients after autologous stem cell transplantation, and brentuximab vedotin exposure was variable. V was shortened by 3 bases and J by 3 bases, with 9 bases between the two germline ends. The length of the CDR3 is 14 residues. Germline V gene sequence: CDR1 LNHDA, CDR2 SQIVND (reference sequence). On this clone itself: Its antigen is undetermined.

This material consisted of peripheral blood mononuclear cells (PBMCs), taken before the fourth cycle of nivolumab. This receptor was identified in a human donor with classical Hodgkin lymphoma. The chain recombines TRBV19 with TRBJ2-1; no clear D. The CDR3 loop is CASSISSDYNEQFF. The DNA for the CDR3 is TGTGCCAGTAGTATTTCGAGCGACTACAATGAGCAGTTCTTC.